Below, one TCR beta chain is given with its context. Its specificity is unknown. Researchers partitioned CD4+ cells into CD45RA+ naive and CD45RA-negative memory subsets. Original data processing: Sequence data from immunoSEQ were junction-only and lacked quality scores; consequently, filtering differed. TCRdb's table, derived via immunoSEQ multiplex PCR, lists solely in-frame clones and lacks some. The D gene and trimming were derived from the DNA, and the V and J assignments and clone size from that table. The sample lists fewer than 1.6 million clones, approximately 98.5% occurring once. In germline, CDR1 is SGHRS, CDR2 YFSETQ. V was cut by 4 bases and J by 2 bases, with 16 bases left in between. CDR3 length: 16 amino acids. The data were obtained in a study of shared clonotypes between healthy human individuals. General observations from the study: Non-shared clonotypes had lower generation probabilities than those shared by all four donors. The sharing of around 5% of naive CD4 clonotypes was seen across a few donors.

This sequence joins TRBV5-1 and TRBJ1-5; D is possibly TRBD1 (5 bases). The TCR originated in a man younger than 40 in good health. Sequencing input: naive CD4+ T cells sorted from blood. Documented subset: CD45RA+ positively selected. The CDR3 reads CASSPAGGFGNQPQHF. CDR3 DNA: TGCGCCAGCAGCCCCGCTGGGGGTTTTGGCAATCAGCCCCAGCATTTT.